This passage covers 32 T cell receptor beta chains from one sample sequenced in a study of PD-L1 blockade in urothelial cancer. Sequenced by immunoSEQ multiplex PCR; TCRdb stores in-frame clones only, minus some. The sample includes 50,000 to 60,000 clones, about 82% seen only once; the top ten take 2.5% to 3%. Sample: PBMCs, taken around atezolizumab (anti-PD-L1) treatment. These TCRs come from a man between 50 and 59 years old with urothelial cancer.

The chain combines TRBV5-5 with TRBJ1-6; 10 bases match TRBD1. J gave up 5 bases and V 3 bases, and 8 bases lay outside the gene matches. Looked up from germline, CDR1 is SGHKS and CDR2 is YYEKEE (reference sequence). The CDR3 runs 17 residues. The CDR3 is CASSSWDRGGNNSPLHF. The CDR3 DNA reads as TGTGCCAGCAGCTCCTGGGACAGGGGAGGCAATAATTCACCCCTCCACTTT.

CDR3 DNA sequence: TGTGCCAGCAGCCTCCGGGACAGTCTCTACGAGCAGTACTTC. This translates into CASSLRDSLYEQYF. The chain links TRBV5-5 to TRBJ2-7, with 7 positions matching TRBD1. Germline trimming cut 4 bases from V and 3 bases from J; bases unmatched to any gene: 7. This CDR3 contains 14 residues. In germline, CDR1 is SGHKS, CDR2 YYEKEE (reference sequence).

V gene TRBV28 combines with J gene TRBJ1-1; 11 nucleotides align to TRBD1. This CDR3 region has 16 residues. V lost 5 bases to trimming and J lost 4 bases; unmatched junction nucleotides: 9. Germline-derived CDR1 and CDR2 are MDHEN and SYDVKM. The CDR3, as DNA: TGTGCCAGCAGTACCACGCGGACAGGGGGCATCACTGAAGCTTTCTTT. Its protein is CASSTTRTGGITEAFF.

The sample holds one count of this clone. This sequence joins TRBV11-3 and TRBJ2-5, with a tentative D call TRBD2 (6 bases). V shed 1 base and J shed 4 bases, with 10 bases lying between them. The CDR3 contains 14 residues. Per the germline V gene, CDR1 is SGHNT and CDR2 is YENEEA. The CDR3 coding sequence is TGTGCCAGCAGCTTAGCGGGGGACCGAGAGACCCAGTACTTC. As protein: CASSLAGDRETQYF.

The V gene is TRBV9, the J gene TRBJ2-3; 7 bases are shared with TRBD2. CDR3 length equals 14 residues. Trimming removed 6 bases from V and 2 bases from J; junction bases left unmatched: 6. CDR1 and CDR2 (germline): SGDLS, YYNGEE. CDR3 region: CASTRLAVTDTQYF. In nucleotides, the CDR3 is TGTGCCAGCACGCGGCTAGCGGTCACAGATACGCAGTATTTT.

The chain couples TRBV6-5 to TRBJ2-7; a possible D gene is TRBD2 (7 bases). CDR1 and CDR2 (germline): MNHEY, SVGAGI. The CDR3 is 13 residues long. The germline V and J ends were trimmed by 8 bases and 5 bases, with 16 bases remaining between them. The CDR3 reads CASSLQGLNEQYF. Written as DNA, the CDR3 is TGTGCCAGCTCCCTACAGGGACTAAACGAGCAGTACTTC.

The CDR3 region is CASSGTSGDNEQFF. The CDR3 DNA follows: TGCGCCAGCAGCGGGACTAGCGGAGACAATGAGCAGTTCTTC. The rearrangement uses TRBV5-1 and TRBJ2-1; TRBD2 aligns across 11 bases. After removal of 4 bases from V and 5 bases from J, the junction contained 2 bases not matched to a gene. The V gene's germline CDR1 is SGHRS and CDR2 YFSETQ. The length of the CDR3 is 14 residues.

The V and J genes are TRBV28 and TRBJ2-5; D perhaps matches TRBD2 (7 bases). Trimming took off 7 bases at V and 3 bases at J, with 18 bases between the two ends. The CDR3 loop spans 15 amino acids. The germline gives CDR1 MDHEN, CDR2 SYDVKM. CDR3 sequence reads: CASISRGGGKETQYF. CDR3 DNA: TGTGCCAGCATTTCCAGAGGGGGGGGAAAAGAGACCCAGTACTTC.

The chain links TRBV20-1 to TRBJ2-1; 7 bases map to TRBD2. CDR3 length: 11 amino acids. Germline CDR1 and CDR2: DFQATT and SNEGSKA (reference sequence). V lost 8 bases and J lost 6; bases outside the gene matches: 4. CDR3 amino acids: CSQLAPNEQFF. The CDR3, as DNA: TGCAGTCAACTAGCGCCCAATGAGCAGTTCTTC.

The rearrangement joins TRBV6-1 to TRBJ2-2; the D gene is possibly TRBD1 (6 bases). Trimming cost V 6 bases and J 2 bases, with 10 bases left between them. The CDR3 is 14 residues long. Germline V gene sequence: CDR1 MNHNS, CDR2 SASEGT. The CDR3 here is CASRRDINTGELFF. The CDR3 DNA reads as TGTGCCAGCAGACGGGACATAAACACCGGGGAGCTGTTTTTT.

The chain employs TRBV27 and TRBJ2-2; no definite D call. Germline CDR1 and CDR2: MNHEY and SMNVEV (reference sequence). The CDR3 is 14 amino acids. V lost 4 bases and J 3 bases, leaving 9 bases between the germline ends. CDR3 sequence (DNA): TGTGCCAGCAGTTCCCCAGACTACACCGGGGAGCTGTTTTTT. It specifies CASSSPDYTGELFF.

The table lists this clone with a count of one. The V and J genes are TRBV4-1 and TRBJ2-5; 10 nucleotides align to TRBD2. V lost 1 base and J lost 6; bases outside the gene matches: 14. CDR3 size: 18 residues. Germline V gene sequence: CDR1 MGHRA, CDR2 YSYEKL. CDR3 amino acids: CASSQGPSGRGFEKTQYF. CDR3 coding DNA: TGCGCCAGCAGCCAAGGGCCTAGCGGGAGAGGTTTCGAAAAGACCCAGTACTTC.

This sequence joins TRBV5-6 and TRBJ2-7, with TRBD1 identical over 7 bases. Trimming cost V 3 bases and J 3 bases; bases outside gene matches: 3. CDR1 is SGHDT, CDR2 YYEEEE, per germline. The CDR3 is 13 residues long. CDR3 bases: TGTGCCAGCAGCTGGACAGGAAGCTACGAGCAGTACTTC. Its protein is CASSWTGSYEQYF.

The V gene is TRBV4-1, the J gene TRBJ1-3; D is unclear. Germline lookup yields CDR1 MGHRA and CDR2 YSYEKL. Trimming stripped 3 bases from V and 0 bases from J, with 15 bases between. CDR3 size: 17 residues. For the CDR3, the DNA is TGCGCCAGCAGCCAGAACACCGCCCGATTCTCTGGAAACACCATATATTTT. This gives the protein CASSQNTARFSGNTIYF.

J is TRBJ1-6 and V is TRBV9, with a possible D match to TRBD1 (6 bases). The V end was cut by 0 bases, the J end by 6 bases, with 19 bases between. This CDR3 is 18 amino acids long. Germline CDR1 SGDLS, CDR2 YYNGEE. CDR3 sequence: CASSVEGGGAGGNSPLHF. The CDR3 nucleotides are TGTGCCAGCAGCGTAGAGGGGGGGGGCGCGGGAGGTAATTCACCCCTCCACTTT.

The V call is TRBV7-9, the J call TRBJ1-1, with D perhaps TRBD1 (6 bases). CDR1 and CDR2 (germline): SEHNR, FQNEAQ (reference sequence). The CDR3 sequence is 14 residues long. Trimming shortened V by 5 bases and J by 6 bases, and 16 bases separated the two germline ends. The CDR3 region has the DNA TGTGCCAGCAGCGCGGGGGGCCAGACCCCTGAAGCTTTCTTT. It encodes CASSAGGQTPEAFF.

The rearrangement joins TRBV11-2 to TRBJ2-7; 12 bases align to TRBD2. Germline lookup yields CDR1 SGHAT and CDR2 FQNNGV. After removal of 7 bases from V and 4 bases from J, the junction contained 5 bases not matched to a gene. The CDR3 is 14 residues long. The CDR3 nucleotides are TGTGCCAGCAACCTAGCGGGAGGGCCTTACGAGCAGTACTTC. This encodes CASNLAGGPYEQYF.

Comment on this clone: Its ends do not fully match the called genes, so a read error is possible. This CDR3 is also generated by other DNA sequences in the sample. The rearrangement links TRBV5-1 to TRBJ1-6, with D perhaps TRBD1 (6 bases). Germline lookup yields CDR1 SGHRS and CDR2 YFSETQ. The CDR3 is 15 amino acids. CDR3 nucleotides: TGCGCCAGCAGCCCCGGACAGTTATCGGATTCACCCCTCCATTTT. Protein: CASSPGQLSDSPLHF.

This clone was recorded once. The CDR3 spells CASSIDRDRGYTF. DNA for the CDR3: TGTGCCAGTAGTATAGACAGGGATCGTGGCTACACCTTC. V usage is TRBV19 and J usage is TRBJ1-2; TRBD1 might be the D (5 bases). Germline CDR1 is LNHDA and CDR2 is SQIVND (reference sequence). This CDR3 contains 13 residues. Trimming took off 0 bases at V and 7 bases at J, with 9 bases between the two ends.

The genes are TRBV28 and TRBJ1-4, with D maybe TRBD1 (6 bases). The CDR3 is made up of 16 amino acids. V gave up 5 bases and J gave up 0 bases, with 13 bases separating them. From germline, CDR1 is MDHEN and CDR2 SYDVKM. CDR3 sequence reads: CASSDGQMATNEKLFF. The CDR3, as DNA: TGTGCCAGCAGTGACGGACAGATGGCAACTAATGAAAAACTGTTTTTT. Supplemented by reference TRBV28 and TRBJ1-4, the full variable domain reads DVKVTQSSRYLVKRTGEKVFLECVQDMDHENMFWYRQDPGLGLRLIYFSYDVKMKEKGDIPEGYSVSREKKERFSLILESASTNQTSMYLCASSDGQMATNEKLFFGSGTQLSVL.

The rearrangement joins TRBV29-1 to TRBJ2-7, with D unresolved. Germline V gives CDR1 SQVTM, CDR2 ANQGSEA. V shed 7 bases and J shed 6 bases, with 16 bases lying between them. The CDR3 totals 12 residues. The CDR3 DNA reads TGCAGCGCCCATAGCTCCTCGTTCGAGCAGTACTTC. Residues: CSAHSSSFEQYF.

The rearrangement uses TRBV30 and TRBJ2-3, with 7 bases identical to TRBD2. V was clipped by 0 bases and J by 6 bases; unmatched bases: 6. This CDR3 has 14 amino acids. Germline CDR1 and CDR2: GTSNPN and SVGIG (reference sequence). The CDR3 DNA reads TGTGCCTGGAGTGTAATAGCGGGCTACGATACGCAGTATTTT. The encoded protein is CAWSVIAGYDTQYF. The whole variable domain, remainder taken from reference TRBV30 and TRBJ2-3, is SQTIHQWPATLVQPVGSPLSLECTVEGTSNPNLYWYRQAAGRGLQLLFYSVGIGQISSEVPQNLSASRPQDRQFILSSKKLLLSDSGFYLCAWSVIAGYDTQYFGPGTRLTVL.

The chain uses TRBV5-5 and TRBJ1-4; weak D call: TRBD1 (6 bases). CDR3 length: 15 residues. Between the trimmed V and J ends, which lost 5 bases and 5 bases, there was a span of 16 bases. Germline V gene lookup returns CDR1 SGHKS and CDR2 YYEKEE (reference sequence). CDR3 DNA sequence: TGTGCCAGCAGTCGCGGACAGTGGGAAAATGAAAAACTGTTTTTT. Protein product: CASSRGQWENEKLFF.

The J gene is TRBJ2-7, the V gene TRBV30; D is possibly TRBD1 (6 bases). Deletions cut 4 bases from V and 3 bases from J, with 19 bases between. CDR1 is GTSNPN and CDR2 is SVGIG in the germline V gene (reference sequence). CDR3 length: 15 residues. CDR3 bases: TGTGCCTGGACTGGTGGGGCAGGGGCCTACTACGAGCAGTACTTC. Translated: CAWTGGAGAYYEQYF.

The genes are TRBV15 and TRBJ2-1, with 10 bases matching TRBD2. Trimming took 3 bases from V and 3 from J; bases not matched to a gene: 8. The germline gives CDR1 LNHNV, CDR2 YYDKDF (reference sequence). The CDR3 loop spans 17 amino acids. CDR3 in DNA: TGTGCCACCAGCAGGGAGGCTCCTAGCGGGAGCTACAATGAGCAGTTCTTC. This gives the protein CATSREAPSGSYNEQFF.

The rearrangement links TRBV4-1 to TRBJ2-3; D uncertain. The J call could be wrong; TRBJ1-5 is a better fit for the DNA end. Germline V gene lookup returns CDR1 MGHRA and CDR2 YSYEKL. The CDR3 is made up of 16 amino acids. In DNA, the CDR3 is TGCGCCAGCCGAGGAGATGGCTTCCTCTCCCCAGATACGCAGCATTTT. Translation gives CASRGDGFLSPDTQHF.

The chain employs TRBV10-3 and TRBJ2-7, with D possibly being TRBD1 (8 bases). The CDR3 loop spans 14 amino acids. The germline V gene encodes CDR1 ENHRY and CDR2 SYGVKD. Trimming shortened V by 6 bases and J by 2 bases, and 14 bases separated the two germline ends. The CDR3 nucleotides read TGTGCCATCAGCCGACAGGGGACTACCTACGAGCAGTACTTC. It translates to CAISRQGTTYEQYF.

The V gene is TRBV10-3, the J gene TRBJ1-2; 7 bases map to TRBD1. V dropped 6 bases and J dropped 2; count of bases not matched to a gene: 15. Germline-derived CDR1 and CDR2 are ENHRY and SYGVKD. The CDR3 covers 17 residues. The CDR3 bases are TGTGCCATCAGCCAACGACAGGGCGTAACGGGGAACTATGGCTACACCTTC. It translates to CAISQRQGVTGNYGYTF.

The chain is built from TRBV21-1 and TRBJ2-1; the table's D call of TRBD2 was not tested on the DNA. TRBV21-1 is an annotated pseudogene. The CDR3 totals 17 residues. The CDR3 sequence: CASSKGLLAGGTGEQFF. CDR3 bases: TGTGCCAGCAGCAAAGGCCTCCTAGCGGGAGGGACTGGGGAGCAGTTCTTC.

V is TRBV5-1 and J is TRBJ2-2; TRBD1 matches 8 bases. Germline V gene data show CDR1 as SGHRS and CDR2 as YFSETQ. The CDR3 contains 14 residues. The V and J ends lost 8 bases and 1 base, in that order; junction bases with no gene match: 4. CDR3 in DNA: TGCGCCAGTAAAGGGACAGGGAACACCGGGGAGCTGTTTTTT. It yields the protein CASKGTGNTGELFF.

This rearrangement joins TRBV2 to TRBJ2-5, with 7 bases aligning to TRBD2. V lost 1 base to trimming and J lost 4 bases; unmatched junction nucleotides: 6. The CDR3 spans 15 residues. Germline V lookup: CDR1 SNHLY, CDR2 FYNNEI. CDR3 coding DNA: TGTGCCAGCAGTGAAGTGGCGGGGGTAGGAGAGACCCAGTACTTC. Translated: CASSEVAGVGETQYF.

The chain is built from TRBV11-3 and TRBJ1-6, with 7 bases fitting TRBD1. V gave up 5 bases and J gave up 4 bases; unmatched junction bases: 2. Germline V gene sequence: CDR1 SGHNT, CDR2 YENEEA. This CDR3 comprises 14 residues. The chain's CDR3 is CASSGTVYNSPLHF. The CDR3 DNA reads TGTGCCAGCAGCGGGACAGTATATAATTCACCCCTCCACTTT.